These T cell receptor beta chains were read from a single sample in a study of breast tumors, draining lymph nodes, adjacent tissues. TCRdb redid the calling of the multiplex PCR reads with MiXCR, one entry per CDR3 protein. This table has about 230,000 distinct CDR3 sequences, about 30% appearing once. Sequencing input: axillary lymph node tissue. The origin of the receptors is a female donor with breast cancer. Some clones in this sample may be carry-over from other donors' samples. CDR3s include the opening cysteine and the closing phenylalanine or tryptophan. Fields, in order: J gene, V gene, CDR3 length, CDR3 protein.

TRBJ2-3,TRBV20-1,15,CSARGTSGRSDTQYF
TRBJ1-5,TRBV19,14,CASSIRGNGQPQQF
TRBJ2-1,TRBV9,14,CASSHTGARNEQFF
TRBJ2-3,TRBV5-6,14,CASSVPGRGAAQYF
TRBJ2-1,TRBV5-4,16,CASSFGRIEGGYEQFF
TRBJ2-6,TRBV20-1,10,CSASLDVLTF
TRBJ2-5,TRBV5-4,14,CASSRTGVEETQYF
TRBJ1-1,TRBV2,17,CAIYPGQGFGMNTGAFF
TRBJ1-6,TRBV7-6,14,CASSLGRVDSPLHF
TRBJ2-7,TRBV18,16,CASSRGQGSGSYEQYF
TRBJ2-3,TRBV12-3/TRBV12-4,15,CASSCFGRSTDTQYF
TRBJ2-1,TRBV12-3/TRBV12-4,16,CANNLLLGTGFYEQFF
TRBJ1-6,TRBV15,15,CATSTQTGGPSPLHF
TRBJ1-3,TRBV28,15,CASSPTGKYGNTIYF
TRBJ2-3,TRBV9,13,CASSVSGRDTQYF
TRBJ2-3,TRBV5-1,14,CASSLAVETDTQYF